This entry lists 8 T cell receptor beta chains sequenced from one sample in a study of shared clonotypes between healthy human individuals. Libraries were prepared by immunoSEQ multiplex PCR; TCRdb keeps only in-frame clonotypes and omits some of them. Among around 2.5 million clones, approximately 94% were seen once, and the ten largest hold approximately 0.36%. Material: naive CD4+ T cells from PBMCs. Subset given: CD45RA+ positively selected. Receptors were obtained from a man aged 18-30 years in good health. Some clones in this sample may be carry-over from other donors' samples.

The J gene is TRBJ1-5, the V gene TRBV6-6; D unclear. Germline assignment: CDR1 MNHNY and CDR2 SVGAGI (reference sequence). The CDR3 runs 12 residues. The V end lost 2 bases, the J end lost 8 bases, and 7 bases lay between the germline ends. CDR3 region: CASSYDLEPQHF. DNA for the CDR3: TGTGCCAGCAGTTACGATCTGGAGCCCCAGCATTTT.

The chain combines TRBV4-1 with TRBJ2-4; no clear D gene. Trimming stripped 1 base from V and 5 bases from J, with 21 bases between. From germline, CDR1 is MGHRA and CDR2 YSYEKL. There are 18 residues in the CDR3. CDR3 sequence: CASSQGRAAIVGQNIQYF. In nucleotides, the CDR3 is TGCGCCAGCAGCCAAGGTCGGGCAGCGATCGTTGGCCAAAACATTCAGTACTTC.

J is TRBJ1-3 and V is TRBV5-4; no definite D call. V lost 0 bases and J lost 0, with 7 bases in between. Germline CDR1 is SGHNT and CDR2 is YYREEE (reference sequence). The CDR3 has 15 residues. The CDR3 reads CASSLGDYSGNTIYF. In DNA form, the CDR3 reads TGTGCCAGCAGCTTGGGGGATTACTCTGGAAACACCATATATTTT.

Written as DNA, the CDR3 is TGTGCCAGCGGTGCAGGGGGCTCCTACGAGCAGTACTTC. This codes for CASGAGGSYEQYF. This rearrangement joins TRBV6-5 to TRBJ2-7, with 7 bases that match TRBD1. CDR3 size: 13 residues. V was pared by 8 bases and J by 0 bases, with 4 bases of the junction left unmatched. In germline, CDR1 is MNHEY, CDR2 SVGAGI.

This clone was seen only once. The chain carries TRBV28 and TRBJ2-7; 7 nucleotides match TRBD1. Germline assignment: CDR1 MDHEN and CDR2 SYDVKM. There are 13 residues in the CDR3. The V and J ends lost 10 bases and 5 bases, in that order; junction bases with no gene match: 11. As DNA, the CDR3 is TGTGCCACCCTCGACAGGGACACCCACGAGCAGTACTTC. Translating gives CATLDRDTHEQYF.

This clone was counted a single time. Other DNA sequences in this specimen translate into the identical CDR3. The chain couples TRBV7-2 to TRBJ2-7; D is perhaps TRBD1 (5 bases). The CDR3 runs to 14 residues. V lost 1 base to trimming and J lost 3 bases, with 10 bases between them. CDR1 SGHTA and CDR2 FQGNSA come from the germline V gene. CDR3 sequence reads: CASSLGGRDYEQYF. The CDR3 coding sequence is TGTGCCAGCAGCTTAGGCGGCAGGGACTACGAGCAGTACTTC.

The chain joins TRBV2 to TRBJ2-5; D remains ambiguous. V was cut by 5 bases and J by 5 bases, with 9 bases left in between. The CDR3 is 12 residues long. Looked up from germline, CDR1 is SNHLY and CDR2 is FYNNEI. CDR3: CASSRSHETQYF. The CDR3 DNA follows: TGTGCCAGCAGTAGATCCCACGAGACCCAGTACTTC.

The genes are TRBV30 and TRBJ2-7, with D uncertain. The CDR3 has 12 residues. The V end was cut by 2 bases, the J end by 5 bases, with 10 bases between. CDR1 and CDR2 (germline): GTSNPN, SVGIG (reference sequence). Here the CDR3 reads CAWSHGFDEQYF. CDR3 in DNA: TGTGCCTGGAGTCACGGCTTTGACGAGCAGTACTTC.